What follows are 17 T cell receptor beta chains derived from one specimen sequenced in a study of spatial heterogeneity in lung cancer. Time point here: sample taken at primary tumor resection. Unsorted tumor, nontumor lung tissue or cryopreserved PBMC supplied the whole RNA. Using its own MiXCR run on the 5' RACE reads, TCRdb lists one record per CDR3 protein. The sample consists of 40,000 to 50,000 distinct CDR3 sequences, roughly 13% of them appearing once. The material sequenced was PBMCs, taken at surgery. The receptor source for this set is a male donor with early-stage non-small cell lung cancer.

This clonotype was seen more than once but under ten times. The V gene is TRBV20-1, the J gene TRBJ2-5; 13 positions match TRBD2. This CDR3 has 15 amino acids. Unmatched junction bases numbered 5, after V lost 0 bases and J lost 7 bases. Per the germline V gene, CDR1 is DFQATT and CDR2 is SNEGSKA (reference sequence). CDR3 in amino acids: CSARDPGLAGLTQYF. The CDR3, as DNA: TGCAGTGCTAGAGACCCGGGACTAGCGGGACTGACCCAGTACTTC.

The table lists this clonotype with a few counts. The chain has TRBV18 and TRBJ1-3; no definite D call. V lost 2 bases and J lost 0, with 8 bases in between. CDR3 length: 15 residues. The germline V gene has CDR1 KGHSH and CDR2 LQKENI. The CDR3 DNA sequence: TGTGCCAGCTCACCAACGAGGAACTCTGGAAACACCATATATTTT. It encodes CASSPTRNSGNTIYF.

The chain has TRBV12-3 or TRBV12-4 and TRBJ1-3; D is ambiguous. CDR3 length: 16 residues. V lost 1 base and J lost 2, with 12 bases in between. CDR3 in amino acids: CASSLGQPWPGNTIYF. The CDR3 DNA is TGTGCCAGCAGTTTAGGGCAGCCGTGGCCTGGAAACACCATATATTTT.

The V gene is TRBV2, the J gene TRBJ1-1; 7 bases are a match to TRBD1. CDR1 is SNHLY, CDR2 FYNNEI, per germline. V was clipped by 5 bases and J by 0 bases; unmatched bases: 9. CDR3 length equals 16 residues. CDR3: CASSSDRPRMNTEAFF. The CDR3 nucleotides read TGTGCCAGCAGTTCGGACAGGCCCCGAATGAACACTGAAGCTTTCTTT.

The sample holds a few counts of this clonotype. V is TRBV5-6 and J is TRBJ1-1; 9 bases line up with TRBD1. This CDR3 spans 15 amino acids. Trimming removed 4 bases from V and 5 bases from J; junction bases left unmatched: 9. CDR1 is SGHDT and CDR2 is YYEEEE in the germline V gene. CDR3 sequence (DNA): TGTGCCAGCAGCCGCCAGGACAGGGGCAGAACTGAAGCTTTCTTT. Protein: CASSRQDRGRTEAFF.

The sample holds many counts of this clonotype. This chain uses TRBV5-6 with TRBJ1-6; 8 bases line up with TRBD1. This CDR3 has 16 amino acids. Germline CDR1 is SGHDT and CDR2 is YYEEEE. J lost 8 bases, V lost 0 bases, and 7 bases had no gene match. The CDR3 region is CASSLDAGGLDSPLHF. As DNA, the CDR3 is TGTGCCAGCAGCTTGGACGCAGGGGGCCTCGATTCACCCCTCCACTTT.

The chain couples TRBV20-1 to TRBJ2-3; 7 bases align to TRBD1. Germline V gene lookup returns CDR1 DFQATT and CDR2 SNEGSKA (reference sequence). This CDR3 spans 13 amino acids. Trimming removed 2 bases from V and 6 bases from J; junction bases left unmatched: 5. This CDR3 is CSARFRGQDTQYF. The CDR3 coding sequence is TGCAGTGCTAGATTTAGGGGGCAGGATACGCAGTATTTT.

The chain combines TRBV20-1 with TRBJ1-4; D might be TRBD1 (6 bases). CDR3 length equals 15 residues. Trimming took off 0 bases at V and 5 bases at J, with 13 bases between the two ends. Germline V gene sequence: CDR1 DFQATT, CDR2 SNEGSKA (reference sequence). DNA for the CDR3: TGCAGTGCTAGAGATCCGACAGGTTGGAATGAAAAACTGTTTTTT. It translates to CSARDPTGWNEKLFF.

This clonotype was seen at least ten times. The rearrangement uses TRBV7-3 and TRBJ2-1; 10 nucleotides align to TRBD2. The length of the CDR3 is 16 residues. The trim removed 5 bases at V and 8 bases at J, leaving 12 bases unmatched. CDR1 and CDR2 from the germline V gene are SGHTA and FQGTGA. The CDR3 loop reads CASSEDQASGRDEQFF. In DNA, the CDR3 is TGTGCCAGCAGCGAAGACCAGGCTAGCGGGAGAGATGAGCAGTTCTTC.

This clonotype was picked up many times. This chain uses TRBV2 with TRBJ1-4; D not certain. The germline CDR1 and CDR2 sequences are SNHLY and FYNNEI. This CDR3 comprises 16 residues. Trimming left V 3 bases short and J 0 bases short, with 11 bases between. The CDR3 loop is CASSERAPATNEKLFF. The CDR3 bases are TGTGCCAGCAGTGAGAGGGCCCCTGCAACTAATGAAAAACTGTTTTTT.

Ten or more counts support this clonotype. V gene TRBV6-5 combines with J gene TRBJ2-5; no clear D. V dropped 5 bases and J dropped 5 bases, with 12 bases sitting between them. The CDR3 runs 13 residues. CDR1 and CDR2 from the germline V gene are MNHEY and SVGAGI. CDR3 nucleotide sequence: TGTGCCAGCAGTCAAAGGGCGGAGGAGACCCAGTACTTC. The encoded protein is CASSQRAEETQYF.

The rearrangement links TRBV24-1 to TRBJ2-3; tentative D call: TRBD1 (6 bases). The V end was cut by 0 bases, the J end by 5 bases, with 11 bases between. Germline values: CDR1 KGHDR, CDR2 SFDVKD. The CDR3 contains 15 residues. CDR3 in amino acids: CATSDLNRGGDTQYF. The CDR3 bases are TGTGCCACCAGTGATTTGAACAGAGGGGGAGATACGCAGTATTTT.

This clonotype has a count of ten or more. In DNA form, the CDR3 reads TGTGCCAGCTCACCACTGACGCCGGACAGTCAGAACACTGAAGCTTTCTTT. Residues: CASSPLTPDSQNTEAFF. This chain uses TRBV18 with TRBJ1-1; maybe TRBD1 (6 bases). There are 17 residues in the CDR3. Trimming took off 1 base at V and 1 base at J, with 16 bases between the two ends. Germline loops: CDR1 KGHSH, CDR2 LQKENI.

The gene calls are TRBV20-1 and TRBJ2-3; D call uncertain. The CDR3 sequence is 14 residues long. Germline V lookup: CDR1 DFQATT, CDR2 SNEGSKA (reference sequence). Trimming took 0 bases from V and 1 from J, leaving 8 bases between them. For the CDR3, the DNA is TGCAGTGCTAGAGATTCCCAGGGCACAGATACGCAGTATTTT. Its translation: CSARDSQGTDTQYF.

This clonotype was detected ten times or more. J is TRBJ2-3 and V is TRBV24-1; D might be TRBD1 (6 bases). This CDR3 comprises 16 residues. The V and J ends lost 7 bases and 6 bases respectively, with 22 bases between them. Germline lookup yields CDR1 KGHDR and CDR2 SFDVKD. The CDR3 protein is CATSGQLGHPTDTQYF. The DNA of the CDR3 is TGTGCCACCAGCGGACAGTTAGGACACCCGACGGATACGCAGTATTTT.

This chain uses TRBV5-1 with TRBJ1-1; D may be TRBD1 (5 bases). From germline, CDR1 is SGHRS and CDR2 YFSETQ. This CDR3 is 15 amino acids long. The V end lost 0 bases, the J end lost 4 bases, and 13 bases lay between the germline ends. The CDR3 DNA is TGCGCCAGCAGCTTGGGAGTCAGGGCAGGCACTGAAGCTTTCTTT. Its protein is CASSLGVRAGTEAFF.

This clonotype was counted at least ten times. The CDR3 bases are TGTGCCAGCAGCCCCGGGACAGGGCCTGGAAACACCATATATTTT. This codes for CASSPGTGPGNTIYF. This chain uses TRBV7-2 with TRBJ1-3; TRBD1 matches at 9 bases. V trimming: 5 bases; J trimming: 2 bases; junction bases outside the gene matches: 4. Germline V CDR1 and CDR2: SGHTA, FQGNSA. This CDR3 comprises 15 residues. The full variable domain, completed using reference TRBV7-2 and TRBJ1-3, is GAGVSQSPSNKVTEKGKDVELRCDPISGHTALYWYRQSLGQGLEFLIYFQGNSAPDKSGLPSDRFSAERTGGSVSTLTIQRTQQEDSAVYLCASSPGTGPGNTIYFGEGSWLTVV.